The clone carrying this TCR beta chain was counted at least ten times. The CDR3 is 16 residues long. Germline V gene data show CDR1 as SGHVS and CDR2 as FNYEAQ. V lost 0 bases and J 5 bases, leaving 17 bases between the germline ends. Via MiXCR, TCRdb re-called the RT-PCR reads, giving one row per CDR3 protein. The sample carries about 680,000 distinct CDR3 sequences, 14% recorded once. The material sequenced was memory CD4+ T cells from blood. This chain connects TRBV7-6 to TRBJ2-7, with D possibly TRBD1 on 6 matching bases. This sequence was found in a female donor in good health, serving as a healthy control. In DNA, the CDR3 is TGTGCCAGCAGCTTAGCGCCACAGGGTGCCCCCAACGAGCAGTACTTC. It specifies CASSLAPQGAPNEQYF.